The next 19 T cell receptor beta chains were all read from a single sample in a study of PD-1 blockade in classical Hodgkin lymphoma. Using immunoSEQ multiplex PCR, the repertoire was profiled, and TCRdb retains in-frame clones only, with some absent. The table lists approximately 50,000 clones, just under 75% of them singletons, with about 15% in the top ten. Every patient experienced relapse after autologous stem cell transplantation, and brentuximab vedotin exposure varied. The sequences come from peripheral blood mononuclear cells (PBMCs), collected before the second cycle of nivolumab. These receptors all stem from a human donor with classical Hodgkin lymphoma.

The chain uses TRBV28 and TRBJ1-5, with unresolved D. From germline, CDR1 is MDHEN and CDR2 SYDVKM. CDR3 length equals 15 residues. With 5 bases removed from V and 2 bases from J, the gap between germline ends came to 13 bases. The DNA for the CDR3 is TGTGCCAGCAGTCCCCTCTCCGCGGGCAATCAGCCCCAGCATTTT. Its protein product is CASSPLSAGNQPQHF.

This clone was observed once. The chain uses TRBV10-2 and TRBJ1-1, with TRBD1 as a possible D gene (6 bases). This CDR3 has 15 residues. Germline CDR1 WSHSY, CDR2 SAAADI. Trimming removed 3 bases at V and 0 bases at J, with 11 bases between. The CDR3 DNA sequence: TGCGCCAGCAGTGACCCCAGGGGCCTGAACACTGAAGCTTTCTTT. This encodes CASSDPRGLNTEAFF.

V usage is TRBV20-1 and J usage is TRBJ2-7; possibly TRBD2 for D (6 bases). This CDR3 is built from 11 residues. V shed 3 bases and J shed 4 bases, with 7 bases lying between them. Germline V gene sequence: CDR1 DFQATT, CDR2 SNEGSKA (reference sequence). Written as DNA, the CDR3 is TGCAGTGCTAGGGAGGGATACGAGCAGTACTTC. Protein: CSAREGYEQYF.

The V gene is TRBV6-5, the J gene TRBJ1-2; 8 bases are shared with TRBD1. After removal of 4 bases from V and 5 bases from J, the junction contained 6 bases not matched to a gene. CDR1 and CDR2 from the germline V gene are MNHEY and SVGAGI. CDR3 length: 14 residues. CDR3 sequence reads: CASSSRQGRYGYTF. The CDR3 DNA sequence: TGTGCCAGCAGTTCCCGACAGGGGAGGTATGGCTACACCTTC.

This chain joins TRBV28 and TRBJ2-7; D possibly corresponds to TRBD1 (5 bases). Germline lookup yields CDR1 MDHEN and CDR2 SYDVKM. Trimming took 4 bases from V and 0 from J, leaving 16 bases between them. The CDR3 runs 16 residues. The DNA for the CDR3 is TGTGCCAGCAGTTCCCCTCCGACAGATAACTCCTACGAGCAGTACTTC. Translated: CASSSPPTDNSYEQYF.

Points on this clone: In the same sample, other DNA sequences code for this CDR3. V usage is TRBV18 and J usage is TRBJ1-1; weak D call: TRBD1 (6 bases). Germline V lookup: CDR1 KGHSH, CDR2 LQKENI. This CDR3 region has 15 residues. V was cut by 0 bases and J by 2 bases, with 10 bases left in between. Written as DNA, the CDR3 is TGTGCCAGCTCACCACCGATGGGACAAAACACTGAAGCTTTCTTT. Protein product: CASSPPMGQNTEAFF.

The rearrangement uses TRBV10-3 and TRBJ2-1, with D possibly matching TRBD2 (5 bases). The CDR3 length is 12 residues. CDR1 and CDR2 from the germline V gene are ENHRY and SYGVKD. The V and J ends lost 8 bases and 10 bases respectively, with 15 bases between them. This CDR3 reads CAIASGSGEQFF. The DNA for the CDR3 is TGTGCCATCGCGTCGGGATCGGGGGAGCAGTTCTTC.

The chain recombines TRBV27 with TRBJ2-5; TRBD2 is a possible D gene (5 bases). This CDR3 spans 13 amino acids. Germline CDR1 reads MNHEY; CDR2 reads SMNVEV (reference sequence). V was trimmed by 5 bases and J by 4 bases, leaving 11 bases between them. CDR3 region: CASSGVSGETQYF. CDR3 nucleotides: TGTGCCAGCAGTGGGGTCAGCGGAGAGACCCAGTACTTC.

This clone showed up just a few times. The rearrangement links TRBV11-1 to TRBJ2-7, with D uncertain. Trimming stripped 3 bases from V and 6 bases from J, with 9 bases between. The CDR3 loop spans 12 amino acids. Germline V gene sequence: CDR1 SGHAT, CDR2 FQDESV (reference sequence). CDR3 protein: CASSLAPVEQYF. The CDR3 DNA reads as TGTGCCAGCAGCTTGGCACCGGTCGAGCAGTACTTC.

This clone was seen just once. V is TRBV1 and J is TRBJ2-3; the table's D gene call, TRBD2, was not cross checked with the DNA. TRBV1 is a pseudogene locus. The CDR3 runs to 19 residues. The DNA for the CDR3 is TGCACCAGCAGCCAAGAAGGGCTAGCGGGAGGGCCTGTCACAGATACGCAGTATTTT. This codes for CTSSQEGLAGGPVTDTQYF.

The J gene is TRBJ2-3, the V gene TRBV5-1; 8 bases align to TRBD2. Per the germline V gene, CDR1 is SGHRS and CDR2 is YFSETQ. V dropped 0 bases and J dropped 0; count of bases not matched to a gene: 6. This CDR3 comprises 17 residues. As DNA, the CDR3 is TGCGCCAGCAGCTTGGTTGGTAGCGGGAAGAGCACAGATACGCAGTATTTT. Its protein is CASSLVGSGKSTDTQYF.

CDR3 sequence (DNA): TGTGCCAGCAGTGGGACAGGACAAGAGACCCAGTACTTC. Encoded protein: CASSGTGQETQYF. The chain combines TRBV6-1 with TRBJ2-5; 7 nucleotides align to TRBD1. CDR3 length: 13 residues. Germline V gene data show CDR1 as MNHNS and CDR2 as SASEGT. Unmatched junction bases numbered 1, after V lost 4 bases and J lost 2 bases.

This clone has only one observation. This chain connects TRBV6-6 to TRBJ1-2; D is perhaps TRBD1 (5 bases). Trimming cost V 2 bases and J 7 bases, with 11 bases left between them. The CDR3 has 13 amino acids. The germline gives CDR1 MNHNY, CDR2 SVGAGI (reference sequence). The CDR3 is CASSYGREAGYTF. The CDR3 DNA sequence: TGTGCCAGCAGTTACGGCAGGGAGGCTGGCTACACCTTC.

This clone was counted a few times. The rearrangement joins TRBV11-3 to TRBJ2-3; perhaps TRBD1 as D (6 bases). CDR3 length: 15 residues. Deletions cut 5 bases from V and 1 base from J, with 13 bases between. Germline CDR1 is SGHNT and CDR2 is YENEEA. CDR3 region: CASSLYRAGTDTQYF. The CDR3 bases are TGTGCCAGCAGCCTATACAGGGCAGGCACAGATACGCAGTATTTT.

V is TRBV7-3 and J is TRBJ2-3; 7 nucleotides line up with TRBD2. The CDR3 is made up of 15 amino acids. The germline CDR1 and CDR2 sequences are SGHTA and FQGTGA. With 3 bases clipped from V and 3 bases from J, the junction kept 6 bases outside the gene matches. The CDR3 DNA sequence: TGTGCCAGCAGCTTTGGGGGAGGGCGGACAGATACGCAGTATTTT. Its protein product is CASSFGGGRTDTQYF.

V usage is TRBV10-3 and J usage is TRBJ2-7, with D perhaps matching TRBD1 or TRBD2 (5 bases each). The V end was cut by 6 bases, the J end by 1 base, with 10 bases between. The length of the CDR3 is 13 residues. Germline CDR1 ENHRY, CDR2 SYGVKD. The CDR3, as DNA: TGTGCCATCAGCGGGACGGTGTCCTACGAGCAGTACTTC. Translated, it gives CAISGTVSYEQYF.

The chain links TRBV4-2 to TRBJ2-2, with D perhaps TRBD2 (7 bases). Deletions cut 0 bases from V and 6 bases from J, with 11 bases between. Germline assignment: CDR1 LGHNA and CDR2 YNFKEQ. This CDR3 comprises 15 residues. The CDR3 DNA follows: TGTGCCAGCAGCCAAGATGTAGGGGGGGCCGGGGAGCTGTTTTTT. Encoded protein: CASSQDVGGAGELFF.

The chain combines TRBV7-2 with TRBJ1-5; D perhaps matches TRBD1 (5 bases). The V end was cut by 5 bases, the J end by 6 bases, with 14 bases between. The V gene's germline CDR1 is SGHTA and CDR2 FQGNSA. This CDR3 comprises 14 residues. This chain's CDR3 is CASSPDQGGQPQHF. The DNA of the CDR3 is TGTGCCAGCAGCCCCGACCAGGGAGGTCAGCCCCAGCATTTT.

In its sample, this clone was seen a few times. CDR3 sequence reads: CASSAGTSGIEQFF. In DNA form, the CDR3 reads TGCGCCAGCAGTGCGGGGACTAGCGGGATAGAGCAGTTCTTC. The chain joins TRBV10-1 to TRBJ2-1; 13 nucleotides agree with TRBD2. The V gene's germline CDR1 is WNHNN and CDR2 SYGVQD (reference sequence). J gave up 10 bases and V 4 bases, and 4 bases lay outside the gene matches. The CDR3 covers 14 residues.